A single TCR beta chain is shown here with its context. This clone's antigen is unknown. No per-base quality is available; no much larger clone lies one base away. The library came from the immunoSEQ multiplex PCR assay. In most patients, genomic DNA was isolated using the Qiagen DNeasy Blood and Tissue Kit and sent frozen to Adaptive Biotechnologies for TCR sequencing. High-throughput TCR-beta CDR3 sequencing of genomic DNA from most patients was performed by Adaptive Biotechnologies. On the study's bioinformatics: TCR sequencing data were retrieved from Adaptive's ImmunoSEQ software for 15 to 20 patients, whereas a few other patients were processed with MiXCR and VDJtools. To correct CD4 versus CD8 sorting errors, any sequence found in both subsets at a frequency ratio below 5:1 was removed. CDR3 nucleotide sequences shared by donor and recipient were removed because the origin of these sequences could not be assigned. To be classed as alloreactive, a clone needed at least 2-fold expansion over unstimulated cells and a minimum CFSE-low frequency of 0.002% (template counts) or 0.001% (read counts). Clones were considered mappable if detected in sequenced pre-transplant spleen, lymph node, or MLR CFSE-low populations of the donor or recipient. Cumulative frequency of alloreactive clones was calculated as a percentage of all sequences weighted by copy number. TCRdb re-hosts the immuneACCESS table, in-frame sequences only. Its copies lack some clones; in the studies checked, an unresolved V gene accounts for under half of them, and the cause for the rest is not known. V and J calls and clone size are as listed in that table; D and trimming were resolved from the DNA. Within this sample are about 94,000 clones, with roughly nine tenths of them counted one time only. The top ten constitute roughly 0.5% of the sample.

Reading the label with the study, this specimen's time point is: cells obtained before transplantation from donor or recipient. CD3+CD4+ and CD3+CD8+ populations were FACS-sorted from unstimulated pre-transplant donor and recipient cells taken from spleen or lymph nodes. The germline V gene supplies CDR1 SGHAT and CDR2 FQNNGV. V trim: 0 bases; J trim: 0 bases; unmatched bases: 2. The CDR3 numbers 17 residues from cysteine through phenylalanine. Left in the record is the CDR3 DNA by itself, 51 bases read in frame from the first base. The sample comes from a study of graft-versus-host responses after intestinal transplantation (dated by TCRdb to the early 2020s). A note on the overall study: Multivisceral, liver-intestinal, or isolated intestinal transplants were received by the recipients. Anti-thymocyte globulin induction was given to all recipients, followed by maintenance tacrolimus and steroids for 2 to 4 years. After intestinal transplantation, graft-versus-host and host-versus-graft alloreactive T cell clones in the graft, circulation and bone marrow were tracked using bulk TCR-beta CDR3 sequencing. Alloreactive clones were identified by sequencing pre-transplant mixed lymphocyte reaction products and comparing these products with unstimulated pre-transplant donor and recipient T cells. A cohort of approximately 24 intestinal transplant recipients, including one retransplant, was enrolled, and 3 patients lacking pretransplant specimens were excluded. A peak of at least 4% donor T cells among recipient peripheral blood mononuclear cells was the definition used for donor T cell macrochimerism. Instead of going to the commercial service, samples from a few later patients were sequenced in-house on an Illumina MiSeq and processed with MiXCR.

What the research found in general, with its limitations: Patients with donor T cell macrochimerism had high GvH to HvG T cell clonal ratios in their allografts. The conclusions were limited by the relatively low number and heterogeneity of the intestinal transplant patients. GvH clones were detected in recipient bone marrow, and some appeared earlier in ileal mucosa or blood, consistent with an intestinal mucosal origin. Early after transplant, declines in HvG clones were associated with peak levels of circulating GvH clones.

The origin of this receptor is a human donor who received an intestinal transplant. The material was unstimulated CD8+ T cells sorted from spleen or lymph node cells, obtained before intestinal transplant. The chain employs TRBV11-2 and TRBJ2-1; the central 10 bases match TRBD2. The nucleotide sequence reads TGTGCCAGCAGCTTAGATCCTAGCGGGGGCTCCTACAATGAGCAGTTCTTC. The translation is CASSLDPSGGSYNEQFF. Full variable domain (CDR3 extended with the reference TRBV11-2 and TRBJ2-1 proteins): EAGVAQSPRYKIIEKRQSVAFWCNPISGHATLYWYQQILGQGPKLLIQFQNNGVVDDSQLPKDRFSAERLKGVDSTLKIQPAKLEDSAVYLCASSLDPSGGSYNEQFFGPGTRLTVL.